These T cell receptor beta chains were read from a single sample in a study of beta chain features in type 1 diabetes. Here immunoSEQ multiplex PCR was the method, and the copy in TCRdb shows in-frame clones only, minus some. The table lists approximately 400,000 clones, about 16% of them singletons. Material: naive CD4+ T cells from blood. These receptors all stem from a woman between 18 and 30 years old in good health. Each CDR3 is given with its conserved first and last residue. Each record gives: J gene, D gene, clone size, V gene, CDR3 protein, CDR3 DNA. The D gene is left open where the match is weak. Size tells how often a clone was seen (once, few, many) or the class of an expanded clone, and some rows leave it out.

J gene: TRBJ2-1
D gene: TRBD1
clone size: NA
V gene: TRBV25-1
CDR3 protein: CASSESGQGSYNEQFF
CDR3 DNA: TGTGCCAGCAGTGAATCAGGACAGGGGAGTTACAATGAGCAGTTCTTC

J gene: TRBJ2-2
D gene: NA
clone size: NA
V gene: TRBV9
CDR3 protein: CASTRTGTKDGELFF
CDR3 DNA: TGTGCCAGCACCCGAACCGGGACAAAGGACGGGGAGCTGTTTTTT

J gene: TRBJ2-1
D gene: TRBD2
clone size: few
V gene: TRBV29-1
CDR3 protein: CSVKAASGVYNEQFF
CDR3 DNA: TGCAGCGTTAAGGCGGCTAGCGGAGTATACAATGAGCAGTTCTTC

J gene: TRBJ1-1
D gene: NA
clone size: NA
V gene: TRBV7-2
CDR3 protein: CASTLQQVNTEAFF
CDR3 DNA: TGTGCCAGCACCTTACAGCAGGTGAACACTGAAGCTTTCTTT

J gene: TRBJ1-1
D gene: NA
clone size: few
V gene: TRBV30
CDR3 protein: CAWSVQGGTNTEAFF
CDR3 DNA: TGTGCCTGGAGTGTACAGGGTGGTACGAACACTGAAGCTTTCTTT

J gene: TRBJ1-5
D gene: TRBD1
clone size: NA
V gene: TRBV7-9
CDR3 protein: CASSLQGIHQPQHF
CDR3 DNA: TGTGCCAGCAGCCTACAGGGGATTCATCAGCCCCAGCATTTT

J gene: TRBJ2-7
D gene: NA
clone size: NA
V gene: TRBV28
CDR3 protein: CASSLNQAPYEQYF
CDR3 DNA: TGTGCCAGCAGTTTAAACCAAGCCCCCTACGAGCAGTACTTC

J gene: TRBJ2-3
D gene: TRBD2
clone size: NA
V gene: TRBV6-6
CDR3 protein: CASTSTSGTLDTQYF
CDR3 DNA: TGTGCCAGCACTTCGACTAGCGGGACATTAGATACGCAGTATTTT

J gene: TRBJ1-1
D gene: NA
clone size: NA
V gene: TRBV6-1
CDR3 protein: CASSRFWNTEAFF
CDR3 DNA: TGTGCCAGCAGCCGGTTCTGGAACACTGAAGCTTTCTTT

J gene: TRBJ1-2
D gene: NA
clone size: NA
V gene: TRBV27
CDR3 protein: CATSGHRRYGYTF
CDR3 DNA: TGTGCCACCTCAGGACACCGTCGCTATGGCTACACCTTC

J gene: TRBJ2-5
D gene: NA
clone size: NA
V gene: TRBV11-2
CDR3 protein: CASSLVSGGRETQYF
CDR3 DNA: TGTGCCAGCAGCTTAGTCTCCGGAGGCCGGGAGACCCAGTACTTC

J gene: TRBJ1-2
D gene: NA
clone size: few
V gene: TRBV28
CDR3 protein: CASSSPDIFYGYTF
CDR3 DNA: TGTGCCAGCAGTTCCCCGGACATATTCTATGGCTACACCTTC

J gene: TRBJ2-7
D gene: TRBD2
clone size: NA
V gene: TRBV4-1
CDR3 protein: CASSQDRASGFYEQYF
CDR3 DNA: TGCGCCAGCAGCCAAGATCGGGCTAGCGGGTTCTACGAGCAGTACTTC

J gene: TRBJ1-4
D gene: NA
clone size: NA
V gene: TRBV16
CDR3 protein: CASSQHRVPNEKLFF
CDR3 DNA: TGTGCCAGCAGCCAACACAGGGTTCCTAATGAAAAACTGTTTTTT

J gene: TRBJ1-1
D gene: NA
clone size: NA
V gene: TRBV5-5
CDR3 protein: CASSFQVNTEAFF
CDR3 DNA: TGTGCCAGCAGCTTTCAGGTGAACACTGAAGCTTTCTTT

J gene: TRBJ2-3
D gene: NA
clone size: NA
V gene: TRBV7-9
CDR3 protein: CASSLPWSRDTQYF
CDR3 DNA: TGTGCCAGCAGCCTACCCTGGAGTAGAGATACGCAGTATTTT

J gene: TRBJ2-7
D gene: TRBD1
clone size: NA
V gene: TRBV7-9
CDR3 protein: CASSLVGQNYEQYF
CDR3 DNA: TGTGCCAGCAGCTTAGTGGGACAGAACTACGAGCAGTACTTC

J gene: TRBJ2-5
D gene: TRBD2
clone size: few
V gene: TRBV30
CDR3 protein: CARWQKAGDQETQYF
CDR3 DNA: TGTGCCCGATGGCAGAAAGCGGGAGATCAAGAGACCCAGTACTTC

J gene: TRBJ2-5
D gene: TRBD2
clone size: NA
V gene: TRBV30
CDR3 protein: CAWSPGLVYQETQYF
CDR3 DNA: TGTGCCTGGAGCCCGGGACTAGTTTACCAAGAGACCCAGTACTTC

J gene: TRBJ2-7
D gene: TRBD1
clone size: NA
V gene: TRBV30
CDR3 protein: CAWSEDRGTEQYF
CDR3 DNA: TGTGCCTGGAGTGAGGACAGGGGGACCGAGCAGTACTTC

J gene: TRBJ2-3
D gene: TRBD2
clone size: NA
V gene: TRBV7-2
CDR3 protein: CASYSPGLGGGRSTDTQYF
CDR3 DNA: TGTGCCAGCTATTCCCCGGGACTAGGAGGGGGTAGGAGCACAGATACGCAGTATTTT

J gene: TRBJ2-2
D gene: NA
clone size: few
V gene: TRBV29-1
CDR3 protein: CSVGLISFGAGELFF
CDR3 DNA: TGCAGCGTTGGTTTGATCAGCTTCGGGGCCGGGGAGCTGTTTTTT

J gene: TRBJ2-5
D gene: NA
clone size: NA
V gene: TRBV7-9
CDR3 protein: CASSFTSIGQETQYF
CDR3 DNA: TGTGCCAGCAGCTTTACGAGTATCGGGCAAGAGACCCAGTACTTC

J gene: TRBJ1-4
D gene: NA
clone size: few
V gene: TRBV15
CDR3 protein: CATSRGRGRGTNEKLFF
CDR3 DNA: TGTGCCACCAGCAGAGGAAGAGGGAGGGGAACTAATGAAAAACTGTTTTTT

J gene: TRBJ1-2
D gene: NA
clone size: NA
V gene: TRBV28
CDR3 protein: CASSLQQLYGYTF
CDR3 DNA: TGTGCCAGCAGTTTGCAACAGCTCTATGGCTACACCTTC

J gene: TRBJ1-4
D gene: NA
clone size: NA
V gene: TRBV7-9
CDR3 protein: CASSPRPGEKLFF
CDR3 DNA: TGTGCCAGCAGTCCAAGGCCCGGGGAAAAACTGTTTTTT

J gene: TRBJ2-5
D gene: NA
clone size: NA
V gene: TRBV30
CDR3 protein: CAWSGGQETQYF
CDR3 DNA: TGTGCCTGGAGCGGGGGTCAAGAGACCCAGTACTTC

J gene: TRBJ2-1
D gene: TRBD2
clone size: NA
V gene: TRBV10-2
CDR3 protein: CASSDLAGGYNEQFF
CDR3 DNA: TGCGCCAGCAGTGACCTAGCGGGAGGGTACAATGAGCAGTTCTTC

J gene: TRBJ1-3
D gene: NA
clone size: NA
V gene: TRBV5-1
CDR3 protein: CASSVGATGNTIYF
CDR3 DNA: TGCGCCAGCAGCGTCGGAGCGACTGGAAACACCATATATTTT

J gene: TRBJ2-1
D gene: NA
clone size: NA
V gene: TRBV5-1
CDR3 protein: CASSLGRENNEQFF
CDR3 DNA: TGCGCCAGCAGCTTGGGTCGAGAGAACAATGAGCAGTTCTTC

J gene: TRBJ1-5
D gene: TRBD1
clone size: few
V gene: TRBV2
CDR3 protein: CASRGTGVSNQPQHF
CDR3 DNA: TGTGCCAGCAGGGGGACAGGGGTTAGCAATCAGCCCCAGCATTTT

J gene: TRBJ1-2
D gene: NA
clone size: few
V gene: TRBV28
CDR3 protein: CASSTSLLRGYGYTF
CDR3 DNA: TGTGCCAGCAGTACCTCCCTGCTCCGGGGCTATGGCTACACCTTC

J gene: TRBJ1-5
D gene: TRBD1
clone size: NA
V gene: TRBV14
CDR3 protein: CASSPLDRDNQPQHF
CDR3 DNA: TGTGCCAGCAGCCCTCTGGACAGGGACAATCAGCCCCAGCATTTT

J gene: TRBJ2-7
D gene: NA
clone size: NA
V gene: TRBV28
CDR3 protein: CASSLRSYEQYF
CDR3 DNA: TGTGCCAGCAGTTTACGCAGCTACGAGCAGTACTTC

J gene: TRBJ2-7
D gene: NA
clone size: NA
V gene: TRBV28
CDR3 protein: CASSSDRFSYEQYF
CDR3 DNA: TGTGCCAGCAGTTCGGACAGATTCTCCTACGAGCAGTACTTC

J gene: TRBJ2-2
D gene: TRBD1
clone size: few
V gene: TRBV7-2
CDR3 protein: CASSQRQGLNTGELFF
CDR3 DNA: TGTGCCAGCAGCCAGCGACAGGGATTGAACACCGGGGAGCTGTTTTTT

J gene: TRBJ1-4
D gene: TRBD1
clone size: NA
V gene: TRBV5-6
CDR3 protein: CASSALTGATNEKLFF
CDR3 DNA: TGTGCCAGCAGCGCCCTAACAGGGGCAACTAATGAAAAACTGTTTTTT

J gene: TRBJ1-2
D gene: TRBD1
clone size: NA
V gene: TRBV7-9
CDR3 protein: CASSPKPGQGFVGYTF
CDR3 DNA: TGTGCCAGCAGCCCGAAACCGGGACAGGGGTTTGTGGGCTACACCTTC

J gene: TRBJ1-1
D gene: TRBD1
clone size: NA
V gene: TRBV5-1
CDR3 protein: CASSSRTGDTEAFF
CDR3 DNA: TGCGCCAGCAGCTCCCGGACAGGGGACACTGAAGCTTTCTTT

J gene: TRBJ1-1
D gene: NA
clone size: few
V gene: TRBV7-2
CDR3 protein: CASSNDLGLTEAFF
CDR3 DNA: TGTGCCAGCAGCAACGACCTTGGACTGACTGAAGCTTTCTTT

J gene: TRBJ2-1
D gene: TRBD2
clone size: NA
V gene: TRBV27
CDR3 protein: CASSPRTSGNHEQFF
CDR3 DNA: TGTGCCAGCAGTCCGCGGACTAGCGGGAACCATGAGCAGTTCTTC

J gene: TRBJ2-3
D gene: TRBD1
clone size: NA
V gene: TRBV4-1
CDR3 protein: CASSQSQSTGGSTDTQYF
CDR3 DNA: TGCGCCAGCAGCCAATCCCAATCAACAGGGGGTAGCACAGATACGCAGTATTTT